The next 8 T cell receptor beta chains were all read from a single sample in a study of blood T cell repertoires in COVID-19. TCRdb keeps only in-frame clones here, not all; method: immunoSEQ multiplex PCR. Among 100,000 to 150,000 clones, around 89% were seen once, and the ten largest hold more than 2%. Material: peripheral blood. The receptors stem from a man aged 70 or older with active COVID-19.

The chain uses TRBV7-6 and TRBJ1-1, with TRBD1 identical over 7 bases. After removal of 4 bases from V and 5 bases from J, the junction contained 13 bases not matched to a gene. The CDR3 is 16 residues long. Germline lookup yields CDR1 SGHVS and CDR2 FNYEAQ. CDR3 DNA sequence: TGTGCCAGCAGCTCCCAGCCGACAGGGCGGGGAACTGAAGCTTTCTTT. It is translated as CASSSQPTGRGTEAFF. Full variable domain (rest looked up from reference TRBV7-6 and TRBJ1-1): GAGVSQSPRYKVTKRGQDVALRCDPISGHVSLYWYRQALGQGPEFLTYFNYEAQQDKSGLPNDRFSAERPEGSISTLTIQRTEQRDSAMYRCASSSQPTGRGTEAFFGQGTRLTVV.

This chain uses TRBV9 with TRBJ2-7; a possible D gene is TRBD1 (5 bases). Trimming took 0 bases from V and 0 from J, leaving 10 bases between them. There are 15 residues in the CDR3. Germline V gives CDR1 SGDLS, CDR2 YYNGEE. CDR3 in DNA: TGTGCCAGCAGCGTAGGCACAGACAGCTCCTACGAGCAGTACTTC. Translating gives CASSVGTDSSYEQYF.

The chain uses TRBV4-2 and TRBJ2-2, with D perhaps matching TRBD2 (7 bases). The V gene lost 1 base and the J gene lost 5 bases, with 14 bases spanning the gap. The CDR3 runs to 16 residues. Looked up from germline, CDR1 is LGHNA and CDR2 is YNFKEQ. The CDR3, as DNA: TGTGCCAGCAGCCAAGCGAAGGGGGGGGCTACCGGGGAGCTGTTTTTT. This translates into CASSQAKGGATGELFF.

The rearrangement joins TRBV5-6 to TRBJ2-3; 8 bases match TRBD2. V shed 4 bases, J shed 3 bases, and the junction held 4 bases outside the gene matches. This CDR3 comprises 14 residues. Germline-derived CDR1 and CDR2 are SGHDT and YYEEEE. The CDR3 is CASSLPSGTDTQYF. CDR3 sequence (DNA): TGTGCCAGCAGCCTTCCTAGCGGGACAGATACGCAGTATTTT.

V is TRBV5-5 and J is TRBJ1-1; TRBD1 might be the D (5 bases). The CDR3 runs 16 residues. V was trimmed by 0 bases and J by 4 bases, leaving 16 bases between them. Per the germline V gene, CDR1 is SGHKS and CDR2 is YYEKEE (reference sequence). CDR3 in DNA: TGTGCCAGCAGCTTGGAAGTCCAGGGAGGAGCCACTGAAGCTTTCTTT. Translating it yields CASSLEVQGGATEAFF.

This chain uses TRBV20-1 with TRBJ1-5, with 7 bases fitting TRBD1. The germline gives CDR1 DFQATT, CDR2 SNEGSKA (reference sequence). This CDR3 has 18 amino acids. J gave up 7 bases and V 3 bases, and 21 bases lay outside the gene matches. The CDR3 DNA follows: TGCAGTGCTAGTGAGCCTACCGGGACAGCAAATAATGGGCAGCCCCAGCATTTT. Protein product: CSASEPTGTANNGQPQHF.

This clone was seen just once. The chain couples TRBV5-1 to TRBJ1-4; possible D gene TRBD1, 5 bases. The CDR3 sequence is 15 residues long. Trimming left V 0 bases short and J 7 bases short, with 13 bases between. Germline CDR1 and CDR2: SGHRS and YFSETQ. The CDR3 nucleotides are TGCGCCAGCAGCTTGGGAGGGACTGGGGTTGAAAAACTGTTTTTT. Translating it yields CASSLGGTGVEKLFF.

This clone was seen a handful of times. The rearrangement links TRBV7-9 to TRBJ1-2, with D possibly TRBD1 on 5 matching bases. Between the trimmed V and J ends, which lost 5 bases and 11 bases, there was a span of 18 bases. This CDR3 region has 13 residues. Germline values: CDR1 SEHNR, CDR2 FQNEAQ (reference sequence). CDR3 sequence (DNA): TGTGCCAGCAGCCCCGCTGCGGGGACCGCTTACACCTTC. Translating it yields CASSPAAGTAYTF.